Below, one T cell receptor (beta chain) is given with its context. Its antigen is unidentified. This CDR3 comprises 16 residues. The germline V and J ends were trimmed by 0 bases and 8 bases, with 19 bases remaining between them. The V gene's germline CDR1 is MGHRA and CDR2 YSYEKL. Profiling relied on immunoSEQ multiplex PCR, and the TCRdb table lists in-frame clones only, not all of them. The profile shows around 97,000 clones, 75% to 95% of them singletons. This sample was included in a study of graft-versus-host responses after intestinal transplantation. The rearrangement joins TRBV4-1 to TRBJ1-2; no clear D gene. Sample: unstimulated CD8+ T cells sorted from spleen or lymph node cells, taken before intestinal transplant. The receptor comes from a human donor who received an intestinal transplant. CDR3 amino acids: CASSQDYYLTRTGYTF. The CDR3 nucleotides are TGCGCCAGCAGCCAAGACTACTATCTTACCCGAACGGGCTACACCTTC.